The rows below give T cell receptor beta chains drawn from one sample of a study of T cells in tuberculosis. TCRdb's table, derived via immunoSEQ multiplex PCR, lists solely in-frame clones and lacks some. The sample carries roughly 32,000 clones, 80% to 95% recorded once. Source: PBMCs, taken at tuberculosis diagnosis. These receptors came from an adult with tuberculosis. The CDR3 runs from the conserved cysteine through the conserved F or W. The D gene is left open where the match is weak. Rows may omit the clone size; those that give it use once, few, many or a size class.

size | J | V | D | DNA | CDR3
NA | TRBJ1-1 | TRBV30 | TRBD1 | TGTGCCTGGAGGATCGACAGGGGAGACACTGAAGCTTTCTTT | CAWRIDRGDTEAFF
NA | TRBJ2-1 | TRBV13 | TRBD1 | TGTGCCAGCAGCATCGGGACAGGGAGTACACGAGGGATCAATGAGCAGTTCTTC | CASSIGTGSTRGINEQFF
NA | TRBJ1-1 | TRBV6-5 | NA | TGTGCCAGCAGTCCCCGTGGCGGGGGGGCGCACCACGAATTT | CASSPRGGGAHHEF
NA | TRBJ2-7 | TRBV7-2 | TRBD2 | TGTGCCAGCAGCTTAGCGGCGGGAGCGATATACGAGCAGTACTTC | CASSLAAGAIYEQYF
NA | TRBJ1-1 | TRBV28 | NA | TGTGCCAGCCCTGCGCCAAGCGGGGGAGCGAACACTGAAGCTTTCTTT | CASPAPSGGANTEAFF
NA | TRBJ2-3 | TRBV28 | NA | TGTGCCAGCAGTTTAAGTGGGGCCACCACAGATACGCAGTATTTT | CASSLSGATTDTQYF
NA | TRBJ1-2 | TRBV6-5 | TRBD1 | TGTGCCAGCAGTTACTCGATTCCAGGGGGTGGCTACACCTTC | CASSYSIPGGGYTF
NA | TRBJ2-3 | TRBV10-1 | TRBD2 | TGCGCCAGCAGTGGGGGCCTAGCGGGAGCCGATACGCAGTATTTT | CASSGGLAGADTQYF
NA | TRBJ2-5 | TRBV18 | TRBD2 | TGTGCCAGCTCTCCGGGACTAGCGGGACGGGAGACCCAGTACTTC | CASSPGLAGRETQYF
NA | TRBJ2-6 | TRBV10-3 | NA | TGTGCCATCAGCGACTCCAGGGGAGTGGCCGGCGTCCTGACTTTC | CAISDSRGVAGVLTF
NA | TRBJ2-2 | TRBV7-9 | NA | TGTGCCAGCAGCTCGGCGGGCGACTTTACCGGGGAGCTGTTTTTT | CASSSAGDFTGELFF
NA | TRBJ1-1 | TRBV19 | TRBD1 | TGTGCCAGTAGTCTCGGACAGGCCACCACTGAAGCTTTCTTT | CASSLGQATTEAFF
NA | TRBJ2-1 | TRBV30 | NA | TGTGCCTGGTCCGACGCGGACTACAATGAGCAGTTCTTC | CAWSDADYNEQFF
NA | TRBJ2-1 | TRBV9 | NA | TGTGCCAGCAGCTCACTCTGGGGAGGTGGGGTCGATGAGCAGTTCTTC | CASSSLWGGGVDEQFF
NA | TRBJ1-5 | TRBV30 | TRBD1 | TGTGCCTGGAGTCGGGACAGGGGAACCAATAGCAATCAGCCCCAGCATTTT | CAWSRDRGTNSNQPQHF
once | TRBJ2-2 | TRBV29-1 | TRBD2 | TGCAGCGGTGGGGGAGGGAAGAACACCGGGGAGCTGTTTTTT | CSGGGGKNTGELFF
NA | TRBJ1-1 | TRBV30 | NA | TGTGCCTGGAGTCCACCCCCGGGGGTGGGCACTGAAGCTTTCTTT | CAWSPPPGVGTEAFF
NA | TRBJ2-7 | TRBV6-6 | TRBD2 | TGTGCCAGCAGTTGGGGGGGTGAGGGATCCTACGAGCAGTACTTC | CASSWGGEGSYEQYF
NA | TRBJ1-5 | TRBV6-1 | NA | TGTGCCAGCAGCTTGGACAGATCGGGCCAGCCCCAGCATTTT | CASSLDRSGQPQHF
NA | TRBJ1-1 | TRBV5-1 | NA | TGCGCCAGCAGCGCCCCGGGGGGTGAAGCTTTCTTT | CASSAPGGEAFF
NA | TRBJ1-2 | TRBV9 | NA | TGTGCCAGCTTGAGGCCGAACTATGGCTACACCTTC | CASLRPNYGYTF
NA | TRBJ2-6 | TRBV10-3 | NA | TGTGCCATCAGTGGCAGGGAAGCTGGGGCCAACGTCCTGACTTTC | CAISGREAGANVLTF